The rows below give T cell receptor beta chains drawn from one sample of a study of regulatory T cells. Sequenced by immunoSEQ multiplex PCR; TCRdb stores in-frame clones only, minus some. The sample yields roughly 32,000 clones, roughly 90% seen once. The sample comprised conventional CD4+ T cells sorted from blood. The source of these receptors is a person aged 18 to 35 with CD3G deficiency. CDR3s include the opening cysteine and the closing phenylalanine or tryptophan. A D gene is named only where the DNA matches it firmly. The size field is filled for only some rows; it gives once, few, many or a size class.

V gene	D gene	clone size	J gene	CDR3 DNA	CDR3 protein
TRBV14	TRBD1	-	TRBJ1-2	TGTGCCAGCAGCCAGATTCGACAGGGAGATGGCTACACCTTC	CASSQIRQGDGYTF
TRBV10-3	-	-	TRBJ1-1	TGTGCCATCAGAGCGGGATTGAACACTGAAGCTTTCTTT	CAIRAGLNTEAFF
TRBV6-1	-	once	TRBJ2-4	TGTGCCAGCAGTGAAGGAGGTGGACAGTCCCTAGCCAAAAACATTCAGTACTTC	CASSEGGGQSLAKNIQYF
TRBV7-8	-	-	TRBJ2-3	TGTGCCAGCAGCTTTCGGATGGGCACAGATACGCAGTATTTT	CASSFRMGTDTQYF
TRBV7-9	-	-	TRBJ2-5	TGTGCCAGCAGTTTGGGGGGGCCCGTACAAGAGACCCAGTACTTC	CASSLGGPVQETQYF
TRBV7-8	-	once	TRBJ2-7	TGTGCCAGCAGCGCGTCCGGGTACGAGCAGTACTTC	CASSASGYEQYF
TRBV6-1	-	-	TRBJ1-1	TGTGCCAGCAGTCCGGAGGGCAGGGATCGCGCTTTCTTT	CASSPEGRDRAFF
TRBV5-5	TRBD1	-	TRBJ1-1	TGTGCCAGCAGCCTATACAGGGGGAAGGACACTGAAGCTTTCTTT	CASSLYRGKDTEAFF
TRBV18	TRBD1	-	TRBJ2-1	TGTGCCAGCTCACCCCGGGACAGTATTTACAATGAGCAGTTCTTC	CASSPRDSIYNEQFF
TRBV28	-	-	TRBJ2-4	TGTGCCAGCAGCCTGGAGAGGGGAACCATTCAGTACTTC	CASSLERGTIQYF
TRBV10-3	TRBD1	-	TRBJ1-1	TGTGCCATCAGTGGGACAGGGAGGAAAAATGAAGCTTTCTTT	CAISGTGRKNEAFF
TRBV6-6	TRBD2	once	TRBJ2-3	TGTGCCAGCATCGTAGAAGCGGGGCTTCAGGGAGATACGCAGTATTTT	CASIVEAGLQGDTQYF
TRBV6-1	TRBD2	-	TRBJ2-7	TGTGCCAGCAGTGCGACTAGCGGGAGCTACGAGCAGTACTTC	CASSATSGSYEQYF
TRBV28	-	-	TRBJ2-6	TGTGCCAGCAGTTTGCAAGCGCGGCGTACTGGGGCCAACGTCCTGACTTTC	CASSLQARRTGANVLTF
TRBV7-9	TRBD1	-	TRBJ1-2	TGTGCCAGCAGTCGTGGACAGGCAAGCTATGGCTACACCTTC	CASSRGQASYGYTF
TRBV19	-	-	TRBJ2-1	TGTGCCAGTAGTATATCAGGGTACAGTGAGCAGTTCTTC	CASSISGYSEQFF
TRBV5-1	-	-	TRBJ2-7	TGCGCCAGCAGCTTGATCAGGCAAGGCGAGCAGTACTTC	CASSLIRQGEQYF
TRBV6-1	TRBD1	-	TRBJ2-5	TGTGCCAGCAGCACGTTAAGGACAGGGCGAGAGACCCAGTACTTC	CASSTLRTGRETQYF